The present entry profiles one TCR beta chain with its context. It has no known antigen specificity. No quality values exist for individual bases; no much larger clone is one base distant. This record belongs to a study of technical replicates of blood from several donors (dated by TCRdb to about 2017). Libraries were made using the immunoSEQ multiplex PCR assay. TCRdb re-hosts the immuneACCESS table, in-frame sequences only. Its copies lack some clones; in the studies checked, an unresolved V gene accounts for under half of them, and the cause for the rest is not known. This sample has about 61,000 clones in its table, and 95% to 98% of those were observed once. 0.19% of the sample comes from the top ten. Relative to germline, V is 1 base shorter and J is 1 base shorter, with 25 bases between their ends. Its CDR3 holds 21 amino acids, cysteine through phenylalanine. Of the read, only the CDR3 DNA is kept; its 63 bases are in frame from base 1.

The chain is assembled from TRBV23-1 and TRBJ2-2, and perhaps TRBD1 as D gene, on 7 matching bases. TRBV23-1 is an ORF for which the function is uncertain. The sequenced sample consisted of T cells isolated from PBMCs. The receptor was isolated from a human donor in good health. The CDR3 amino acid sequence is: CASSQFLLGGQLPLNTGELFF. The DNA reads TGCGCCAGCAGTCAATTTCTTCTGGGGGGACAGTTGCCCTTGAACACCGGGGAGCTGTTTTTT.